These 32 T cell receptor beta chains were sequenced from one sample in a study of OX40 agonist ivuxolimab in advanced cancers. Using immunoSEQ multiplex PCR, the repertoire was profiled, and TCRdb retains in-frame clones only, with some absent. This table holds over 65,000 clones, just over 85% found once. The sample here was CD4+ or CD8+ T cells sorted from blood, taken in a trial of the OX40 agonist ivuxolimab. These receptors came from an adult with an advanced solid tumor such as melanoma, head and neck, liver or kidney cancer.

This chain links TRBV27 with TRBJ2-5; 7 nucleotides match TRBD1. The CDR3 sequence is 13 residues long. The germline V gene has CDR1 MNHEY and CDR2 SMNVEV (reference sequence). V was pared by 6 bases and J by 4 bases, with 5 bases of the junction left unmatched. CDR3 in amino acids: CASSTNRGETQYF. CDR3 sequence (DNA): TGTGCCAGCAGCACTAACAGGGGAGAGACCCAGTACTTC.

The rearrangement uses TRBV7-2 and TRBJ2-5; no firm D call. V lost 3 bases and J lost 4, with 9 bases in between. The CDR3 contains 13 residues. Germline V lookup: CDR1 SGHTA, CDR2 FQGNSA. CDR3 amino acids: CASSFVNRETQYF. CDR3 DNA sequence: TGTGCCAGCAGCTTTGTTAATCGAGAGACCCAGTACTTC. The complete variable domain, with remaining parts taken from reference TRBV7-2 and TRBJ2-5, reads GAGVSQSPSNKVTEKGKDVELRCDPISGHTALYWYRQSLGQGLEFLIYFQGNSAPDKSGLPSDRFSAERTGGSVSTLTIQRTQQEDSAVYLCASSFVNRETQYFGPGTRLLVL.

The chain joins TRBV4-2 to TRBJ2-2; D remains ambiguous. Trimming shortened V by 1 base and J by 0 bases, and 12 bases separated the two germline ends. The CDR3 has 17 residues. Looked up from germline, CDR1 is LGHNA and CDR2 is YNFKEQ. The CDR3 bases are TGTGCCAGCAGCCAAGGATCGGAGACTTCGAACACCGGGGAGCTGTTTTTT. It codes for CASSQGSETSNTGELFF.

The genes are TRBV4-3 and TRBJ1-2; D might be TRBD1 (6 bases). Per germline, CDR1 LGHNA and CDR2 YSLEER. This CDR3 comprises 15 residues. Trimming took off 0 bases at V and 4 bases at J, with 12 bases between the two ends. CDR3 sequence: CASSQDRGGSYGYTF. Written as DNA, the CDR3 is TGCGCCAGCAGCCAAGATCGGGGGGGCTCCTATGGCTACACCTTC.

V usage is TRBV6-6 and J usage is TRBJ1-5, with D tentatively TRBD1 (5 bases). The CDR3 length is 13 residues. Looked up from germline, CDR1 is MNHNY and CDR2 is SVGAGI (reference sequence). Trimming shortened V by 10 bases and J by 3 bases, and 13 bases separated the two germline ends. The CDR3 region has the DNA TGTGCCACTGGGGCTGGGGACAATCAGCCCCAGCATTTT. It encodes CATGAGDNQPQHF.

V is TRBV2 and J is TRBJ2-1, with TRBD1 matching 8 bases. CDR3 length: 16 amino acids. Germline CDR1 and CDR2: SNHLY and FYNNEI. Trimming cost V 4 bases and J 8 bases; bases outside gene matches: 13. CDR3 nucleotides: TGTGCCAGCAGTGGCCCAGGACAGGGTGAAGGCTATGAGCAGTTCTTC. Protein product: CASSGPGQGEGYEQFF.

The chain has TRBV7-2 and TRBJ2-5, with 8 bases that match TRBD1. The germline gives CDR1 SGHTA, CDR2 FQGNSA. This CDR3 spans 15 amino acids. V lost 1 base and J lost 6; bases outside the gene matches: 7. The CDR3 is CASSLDGTGGKTQYF. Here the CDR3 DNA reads TGTGCCAGCAGCTTAGATGGTACAGGGGGAAAGACCCAGTACTTC.

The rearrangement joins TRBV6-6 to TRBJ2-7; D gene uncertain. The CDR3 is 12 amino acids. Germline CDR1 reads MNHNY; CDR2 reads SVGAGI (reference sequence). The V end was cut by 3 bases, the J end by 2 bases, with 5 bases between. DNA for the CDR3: TGTGCCAGCAGTTATCGCGCCTACGAGCAGTACTTC. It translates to CASSYRAYEQYF.

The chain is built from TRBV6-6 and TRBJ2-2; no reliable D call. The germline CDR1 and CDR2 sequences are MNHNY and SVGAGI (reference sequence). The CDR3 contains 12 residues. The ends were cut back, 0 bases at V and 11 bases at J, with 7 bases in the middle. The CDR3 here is CASSYSTRELFF. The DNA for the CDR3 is TGTGCCAGCAGTTACTCGACAAGAGAGCTGTTTTTT.

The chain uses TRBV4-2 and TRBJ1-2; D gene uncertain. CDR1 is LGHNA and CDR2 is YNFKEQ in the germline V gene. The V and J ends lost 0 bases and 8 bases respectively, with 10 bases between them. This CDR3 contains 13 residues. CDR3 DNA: TGTGCCAGCAGCCAAGATGTAGGGCGAGGCTACACCTTC. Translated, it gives CASSQDVGRGYTF.

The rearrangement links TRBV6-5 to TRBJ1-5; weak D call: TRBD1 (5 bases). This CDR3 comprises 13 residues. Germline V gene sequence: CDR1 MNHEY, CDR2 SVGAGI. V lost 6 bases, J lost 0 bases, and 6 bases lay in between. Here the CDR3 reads CASRGGSNQPQHF. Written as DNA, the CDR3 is TGTGCCAGCAGGGGGGGTAGCAATCAGCCCCAGCATTTT.

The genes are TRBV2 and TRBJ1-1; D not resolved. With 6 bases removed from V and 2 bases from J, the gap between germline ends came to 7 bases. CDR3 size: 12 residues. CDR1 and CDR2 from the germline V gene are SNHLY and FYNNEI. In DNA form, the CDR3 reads TGTGCCAGCAGCCTCAGAAACACTGAAGCTTTCTTT. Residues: CASSLRNTEAFF.

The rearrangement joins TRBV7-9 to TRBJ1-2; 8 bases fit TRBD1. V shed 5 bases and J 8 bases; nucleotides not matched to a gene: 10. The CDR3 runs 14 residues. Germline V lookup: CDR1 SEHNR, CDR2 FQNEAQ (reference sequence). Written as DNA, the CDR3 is TGTGCCAGCAGCCTTGGACAGGGTTTAGGAGGCTACACCTTC. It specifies CASSLGQGLGGYTF.

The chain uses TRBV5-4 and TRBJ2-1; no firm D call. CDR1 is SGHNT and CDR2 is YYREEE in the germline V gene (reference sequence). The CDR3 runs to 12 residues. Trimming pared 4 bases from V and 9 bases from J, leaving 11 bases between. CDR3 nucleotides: TGTGCCAGCAGCCTTGACGTTGGTGAGCAGTTCTTC. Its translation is CASSLDVGEQFF.

For the CDR3, the DNA is TGTGCCAGCTCCCCCGGGACAGGGAGCGAGACCCAGTACTTC. This translates into CASSPGTGSETQYF. The chain combines TRBV18 with TRBJ2-5; 9 bases are a match to TRBD1. The CDR3 runs 14 residues. V lost 6 bases and J lost 5; bases outside the gene matches: 7. The germline V gene encodes CDR1 KGHSH and CDR2 LQKENI.

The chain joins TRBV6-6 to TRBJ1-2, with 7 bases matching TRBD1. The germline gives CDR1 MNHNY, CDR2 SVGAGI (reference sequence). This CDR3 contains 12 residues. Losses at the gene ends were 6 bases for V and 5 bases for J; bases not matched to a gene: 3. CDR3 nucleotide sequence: TGTGCCAGCAGCCGACAGGGTTATGGCTACACCTTC. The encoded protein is CASSRQGYGYTF.

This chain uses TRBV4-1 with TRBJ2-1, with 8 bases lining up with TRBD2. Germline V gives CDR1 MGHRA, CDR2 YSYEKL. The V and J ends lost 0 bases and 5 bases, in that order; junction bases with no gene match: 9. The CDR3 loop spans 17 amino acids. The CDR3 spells CASSQEGASGSHNEQFF. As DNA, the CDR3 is TGCGCCAGCAGCCAAGAGGGGGCCAGCGGGAGCCACAATGAGCAGTTCTTC.

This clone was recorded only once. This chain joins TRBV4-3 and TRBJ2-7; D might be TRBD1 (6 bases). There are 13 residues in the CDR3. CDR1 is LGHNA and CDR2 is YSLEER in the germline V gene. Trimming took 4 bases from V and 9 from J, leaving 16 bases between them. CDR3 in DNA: TGCGCCAGCAGCCTCCAACAGGGAAAGGTGCAGTACTTC. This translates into CASSLQQGKVQYF.

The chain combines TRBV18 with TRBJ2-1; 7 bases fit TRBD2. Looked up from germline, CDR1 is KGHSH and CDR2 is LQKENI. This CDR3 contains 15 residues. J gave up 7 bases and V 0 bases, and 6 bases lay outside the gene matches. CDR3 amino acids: CASSPPGTTENEQFF. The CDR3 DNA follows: TGTGCCAGCTCACCACCCGGGACTACTGAGAATGAGCAGTTCTTC.

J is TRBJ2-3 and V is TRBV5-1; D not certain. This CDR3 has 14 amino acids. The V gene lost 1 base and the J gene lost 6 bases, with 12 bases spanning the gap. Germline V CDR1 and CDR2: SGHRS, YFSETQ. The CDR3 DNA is TGCGCCAGCAGCTTGTCCGCCCTCGGGGATACGCAGTATTTT. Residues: CASSLSALGDTQYF.

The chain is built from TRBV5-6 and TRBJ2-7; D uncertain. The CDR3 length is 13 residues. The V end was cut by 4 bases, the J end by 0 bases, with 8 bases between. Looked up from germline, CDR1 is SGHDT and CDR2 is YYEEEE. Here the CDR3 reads CASSRPPSYEQYF. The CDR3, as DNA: TGTGCCAGCAGCCGACCCCCCTCCTACGAGCAGTACTTC.

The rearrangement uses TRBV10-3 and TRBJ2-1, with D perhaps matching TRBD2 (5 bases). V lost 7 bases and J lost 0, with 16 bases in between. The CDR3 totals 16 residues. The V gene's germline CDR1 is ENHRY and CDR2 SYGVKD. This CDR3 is CAITDPAVYSYNEQFF. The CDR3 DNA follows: TGTGCCATCACTGACCCAGCGGTATACTCCTACAATGAGCAGTTCTTC.

The CDR3 is CASSLDGVGYQPQHF. Written as DNA, the CDR3 is TGCGCCAGCAGCTTGGATGGGGTAGGCTATCAGCCCCAGCATTTT. V is TRBV5-1 and J is TRBJ1-5; D uncertain. This CDR3 is 15 amino acids long. CDR1 and CDR2 from the germline V gene are SGHRS and YFSETQ. V was shortened by 0 bases and J by 5 bases, with 12 bases between the two germline ends.

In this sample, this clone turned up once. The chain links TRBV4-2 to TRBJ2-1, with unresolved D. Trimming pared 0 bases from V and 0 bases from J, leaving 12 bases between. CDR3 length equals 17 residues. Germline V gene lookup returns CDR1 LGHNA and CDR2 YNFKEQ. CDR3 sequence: CASSQDPSQSSYNEQFF. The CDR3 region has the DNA TGTGCCAGCAGCCAAGATCCGAGTCAAAGCTCCTACAATGAGCAGTTCTTC.

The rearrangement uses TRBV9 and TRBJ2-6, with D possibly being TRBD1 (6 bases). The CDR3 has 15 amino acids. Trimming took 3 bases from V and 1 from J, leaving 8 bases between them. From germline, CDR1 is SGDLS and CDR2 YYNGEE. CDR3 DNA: TGTGCCAGCAGCGCCCAGGGGTCTGGGGCCAACGTCCTGACTTTC. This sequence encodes CASSAQGSGANVLTF.

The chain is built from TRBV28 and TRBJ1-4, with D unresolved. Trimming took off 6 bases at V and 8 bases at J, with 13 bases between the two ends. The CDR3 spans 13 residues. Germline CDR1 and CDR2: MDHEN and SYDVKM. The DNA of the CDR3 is TGTGCCAGCAGGCCAGGACCTGGGGAAAAACTGTTTTTT. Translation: CASRPGPGEKLFF. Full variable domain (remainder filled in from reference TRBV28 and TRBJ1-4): DVKVTQSSRYLVKRTGEKVFLECVQDMDHENMFWYRQDPGLGLRLIYFSYDVKMKEKGDIPEGYSVSREKKERFSLILESASTNQTSMYLCASRPGPGEKLFFGSGTQLSVL.

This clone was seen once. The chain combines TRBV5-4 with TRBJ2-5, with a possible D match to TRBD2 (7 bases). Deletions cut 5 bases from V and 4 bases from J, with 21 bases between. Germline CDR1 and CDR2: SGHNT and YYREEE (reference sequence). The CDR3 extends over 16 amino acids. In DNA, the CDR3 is TGTGCCAGCAGTTCGGACGGCCCCGGGGGGCTAGAGACCCAGTACTTC. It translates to CASSSDGPGGLETQYF.

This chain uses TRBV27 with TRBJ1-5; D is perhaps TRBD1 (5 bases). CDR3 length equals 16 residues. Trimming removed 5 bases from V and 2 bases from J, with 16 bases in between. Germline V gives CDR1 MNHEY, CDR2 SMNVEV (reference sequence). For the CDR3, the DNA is TGTGCCAGCAGTCCCCCGGGACCCTGGGGCAATCAGCCCCAGCATTTT. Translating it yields CASSPPGPWGNQPQHF.

The CDR3 region is CASSLGQGTYGYTF. The CDR3 DNA reads as TGTGCCAGCAGCTTAGGTCAGGGGACCTATGGCTACACCTTC. This chain connects TRBV7-9 to TRBJ1-2; tentative D call: TRBD1 (6 bases). V dropped 1 base and J dropped 4 bases, with 10 bases sitting between them. The CDR3 is 14 amino acids. Germline CDR1 and CDR2: SEHNR and FQNEAQ (reference sequence).

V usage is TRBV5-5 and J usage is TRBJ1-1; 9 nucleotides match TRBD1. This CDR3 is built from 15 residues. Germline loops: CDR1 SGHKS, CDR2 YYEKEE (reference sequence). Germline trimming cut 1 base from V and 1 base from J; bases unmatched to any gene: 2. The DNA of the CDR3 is TGTGCCAGCAGCTTGACAGGGGGCAGGAACACTGAAGCTTTCTTT. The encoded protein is CASSLTGGRNTEAFF.

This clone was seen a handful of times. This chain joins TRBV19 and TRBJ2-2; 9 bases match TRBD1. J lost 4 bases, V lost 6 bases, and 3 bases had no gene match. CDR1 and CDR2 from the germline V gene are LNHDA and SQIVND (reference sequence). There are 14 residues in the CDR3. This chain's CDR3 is CASRDRGLTGELFF. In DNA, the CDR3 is TGTGCCAGTAGGGACAGGGGACTCACCGGGGAGCTGTTTTTT.

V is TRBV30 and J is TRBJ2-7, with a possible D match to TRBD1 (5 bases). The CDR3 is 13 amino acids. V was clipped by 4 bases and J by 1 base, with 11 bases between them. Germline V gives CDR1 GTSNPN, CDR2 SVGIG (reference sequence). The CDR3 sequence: CAWKAGLSYEQYF. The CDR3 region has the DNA TGTGCCTGGAAAGCAGGGCTGTCCTACGAGCAGTACTTC.